This entry lists 26 T cell receptor beta chains sequenced from one sample in a study of blood T cell repertoires in COVID-19. Profiling relied on immunoSEQ multiplex PCR, and the TCRdb table lists in-frame clones only, not all of them. The sample yields 220,000 or so clones, over 65% seen once. Sequencing was carried out using PBMCs or T cells enriched from blood (not recorded which). These receptors were obtained from a woman in her fifties or sixties who had recovered from COVID-19.

This chain links TRBV7-2 with TRBJ1-5; maybe TRBD1 (5 bases). Germline V lookup: CDR1 SGHTA, CDR2 FQGNSA. Trimming pared 2 bases from V and 5 bases from J, leaving 19 bases between. The CDR3 is made up of 17 amino acids. The CDR3 DNA is TGTGCCAGCAGCTTAAGGGTGACAGCAAATTTAGATCAGCCCCAGCATTTT. Protein: CASSLRVTANLDQPQHF.

There are a few counts of this clone. V gene TRBV29-1 combines with J gene TRBJ1-1; unclear D gene. Trimming removed 7 bases at V and 0 bases at J, with 15 bases between. CDR1 SQVTM and CDR2 ANQGSEA come from the germline V gene. CDR3 size: 14 residues. Here the CDR3 reads CSAGGLTLNTEAFF. The DNA of the CDR3 is TGCAGCGCTGGCGGGCTTACCCTGAACACTGAAGCTTTCTTT.

The chain employs TRBV12-5 and TRBJ2-5; unclear D gene. CDR3 length: 14 residues. V was clipped by 5 bases and J by 5 bases, with 15 bases between them. CDR1 and CDR2 from the germline V gene are LGHNT and FRNRAP. This CDR3 is CASGPNLNLETQYF. The CDR3 DNA reads as TGTGCTAGTGGTCCGAACCTGAACTTGGAGACCCAGTACTTC. Full variable domain (remainder filled in from reference TRBV12-5 and TRBJ2-5): DARVTQTPRHKVTEMGQEVTMRCQPILGHNTVFWYRQTMMQGLELLAYFRNRAPLDDSGMPKDRFSAEMPDATLATLKIQPSEPRDSAVYFCASGPNLNLETQYFGPGTRLLVL.

The V and J genes are TRBV9 and TRBJ1-2; D gene uncertain. Germline CDR1 SGDLS, CDR2 YYNGEE. Trimming pared 0 bases from V and 6 bases from J, leaving 15 bases between. The CDR3 has 15 amino acids. The CDR3 region has the DNA TGTGCCAGCAGCGTAGGGTCTGGAGGGAGAAATGGCTACACCTTC. As protein: CASSVGSGGRNGYTF.

The chain is built from TRBV7-9 and TRBJ1-5; maybe TRBD1 (5 bases). Germline assignment: CDR1 SEHNR and CDR2 FQNEAQ (reference sequence). The CDR3 is made up of 14 amino acids. Between the trimmed V and J ends, which lost 4 bases and 6 bases, there was a span of 13 bases. CDR3: CASSSTGPGQPQHF. The CDR3 DNA reads as TGTGCCAGCAGCTCCACAGGACCGGGTCAGCCCCAGCATTTT. Based on the CDR3 plus reference TRBV7-9 and TRBJ1-5, the full variable domain is DTGVSQNPRHKITKRGQNVTFRCDPISEHNRLYWYRQTLGQGPEFLTYFQNEAQLEKSRLLSDRFSAERPKGSFSTLEIQRTEQGDSAMYLCASSSTGPGQPQHFGDGTRLSIL.

The V call is TRBV10-3, the J call TRBJ1-1, with 9 bases matching TRBD1. The CDR3 consists of 15 residues. V was clipped by 2 bases and J by 6 bases; unmatched bases: 7. Per germline, CDR1 ENHRY and CDR2 SYGVKD. The chain's CDR3 is CAISEGTGTFAEAFF. CDR3 DNA: TGTGCCATCAGTGAGGGGACAGGGACGTTCGCTGAAGCTTTCTTT.

CDR3 protein: CATSARGLRNEQFF. The DNA for the CDR3 is TGTGCCACCAGTGCCAGGGGGCTCAGGAATGAGCAGTTCTTC. The J gene is TRBJ2-1, the V gene TRBV24-1, with 8 positions matching TRBD1. The CDR3 length is 14 residues. Germline loops: CDR1 KGHDR, CDR2 SFDVKD. Trimming removed 5 bases from V and 7 bases from J; junction bases left unmatched: 6.

The V and J genes are TRBV2 and TRBJ2-3, with 8 bases that match TRBD2. Germline V lookup: CDR1 SNHLY, CDR2 FYNNEI. V shed 4 bases and J 6 bases; nucleotides not matched to a gene: 12. This CDR3 comprises 16 residues. The CDR3 DNA sequence: TGTGCCAGCAGTGGACCGTCGGGACTAGTCTCGGATACGCAGTATTTT. Protein sequence: CASSGPSGLVSDTQYF.

V gene TRBV29-1 combines with J gene TRBJ1-2; 8 bases are a match to TRBD1. The J segment lost 7 bases and the V segment lost 7 bases, leaving 11 bases of the junction unmatched. The CDR3 sequence is 13 residues long. Per germline, CDR1 SQVTM and CDR2 ANQGSEA. This chain's CDR3 is CSAEGAGGRGYTF. In DNA form, the CDR3 reads TGCAGCGCCGAGGGCGCAGGGGGCCGTGGCTACACCTTC.

This clone came up a few times. V and J are TRBV14 and TRBJ2-1; D perhaps matches TRBD1 (6 bases). V was pared by 4 bases and J by 8 bases, with 9 bases between. Germline V CDR1 and CDR2: SGHDN, FVKESK. The CDR3 is 12 residues long. The CDR3 DNA sequence: TGTGCCAGCAGCCCACAGGGCCATGAGCAGTTCTTC. Protein product: CASSPQGHEQFF.

V is TRBV6-5 and J is TRBJ2-5, with D possibly TRBD2 on 6 matching bases. This CDR3 region has 14 residues. V was pared by 7 bases and J by 3 bases, with 15 bases between. CDR1 and CDR2 (germline): MNHEY, SVGAGI. This chain's CDR3 is CASTVRERKETQYF. The CDR3 nucleotides are TGTGCCAGCACAGTCCGGGAGAGAAAAGAGACCCAGTACTTC.

This rearrangement joins TRBV5-5 to TRBJ2-5, with 7 bases aligning to TRBD1. CDR3 size: 16 residues. V shed 4 bases and J 5 bases; nucleotides not matched to a gene: 14. In germline, CDR1 is SGHKS, CDR2 YYEKEE (reference sequence). CDR3 sequence: CASSPGGPGGRETQYF. The DNA of the CDR3 is TGTGCCAGCAGCCCCGGCGGCCCAGGGGGAAGGGAGACCCAGTACTTC.

The chain couples TRBV6-6 to TRBJ1-6; the D gene is possibly TRBD1 (5 bases). The germline V gene has CDR1 MNHNY and CDR2 SVGAGI (reference sequence). This CDR3 region has 14 residues. The CDR3 DNA is TGTGTTAGTGGGACTGGAAATACAGCCTCACCCCTCCACTTT. Translation gives CVSGTGNTASPLHF.

This clone appeared a single time. The V gene is TRBV19, the J gene TRBJ2-5; D possibly corresponds to TRBD2 (6 bases). Trimming pared 5 bases from V and 5 bases from J, leaving 18 bases between. The germline CDR1 and CDR2 sequences are LNHDA and SQIVND (reference sequence). This CDR3 region has 15 residues. CDR3 protein: CASSAIQEAGETQYF. CDR3 DNA sequence: TGTGCCAGTAGTGCGATACAGGAGGCGGGGGAGACCCAGTACTTC.

The gene calls are TRBV6-4 and TRBJ1-1; D is unresolved. The CDR3 extends over 13 amino acids. Trimming took off 5 bases at V and 1 base at J, with 8 bases between the two ends. Germline V gene data show CDR1 as MRHNA and CDR2 as SNTAGT. The CDR3 protein is CASSQQTNTEAFF. The CDR3 bases are TGTGCCAGCAGTCAACAGACGAACACTGAAGCTTTCTTT.

This sequence joins TRBV6-4 and TRBJ1-1; 12 nucleotides align to TRBD1. The CDR3 totals 14 residues. The germline V gene encodes CDR1 MRHNA and CDR2 SNTAGT. J was trimmed by 9 bases and V by 6 bases; bases with no gene match: 8. The CDR3 is CASRPGQGAMQAFF. CDR3 nucleotides: TGTGCCAGCAGGCCGGGACAGGGGGCCATGCAAGCTTTCTTT.

The rearrangement links TRBV10-3 to TRBJ1-4, with 7 bases lining up with TRBD1. After removal of 2 bases from V and 7 bases from J, the junction contained 16 bases not matched to a gene. Germline assignment: CDR1 ENHRY and CDR2 SYGVKD. The CDR3 has 18 residues. CDR3 sequence: CAISEGTVGSFTSEKLFF. The CDR3 DNA sequence: TGTGCCATCAGTGAGGGGACAGTGGGAAGTTTTACTTCTGAAAAACTGTTTTTT.

This chain uses TRBV7-2 with TRBJ2-5; 10 bases match TRBD1. Germline-derived CDR1 and CDR2 are SGHTA and FQGNSA. The CDR3 totals 16 residues. The V segment lost 4 bases and the J segment 6 bases; nucleotides outside the gene matches: 11. Here the CDR3 reads CASSSAGTGAEKTQYF. The CDR3 DNA sequence: TGTGCCAGCAGCTCCGCCGGGACAGGGGCGGAAAAGACCCAGTACTTC.

The rearrangement joins TRBV9 to TRBJ1-2, with unresolved D. With 3 bases removed from V and 2 bases from J, the gap between germline ends came to 8 bases. Germline V gives CDR1 SGDLS, CDR2 YYNGEE. The CDR3 consists of 13 residues. The CDR3 bases are TGTGCCAGCAGCGCCTCGCGGAACTATGGCTACACCTTC. This codes for CASSASRNYGYTF.

In this sample, this clone turned up many times. The rearrangement uses TRBV27 and TRBJ2-1; weak D call: TRBD2 (6 bases). CDR1 and CDR2 from the germline V gene are MNHEY and SMNVEV (reference sequence). The CDR3 consists of 15 residues. Between the trimmed V and J ends, which lost 0 bases and 6 bases, there was a span of 12 bases. The CDR3 DNA reads TGTGCCAGCAGTTTATCGACTAGTGGCTCCAATGAGCAGTTCTTC. Amino acid sequence: CASSLSTSGSNEQFF.

The chain is built from TRBV12-5 and TRBJ2-3, with D unclear. Trimming stripped 0 bases from V and 1 base from J, with 14 bases between. Germline V gene data show CDR1 as LGHNT and CDR2 as FRNRAP. This CDR3 has 17 residues. The CDR3 spells CASGLVRGAHRTDTQYF. DNA for the CDR3: TGTGCTAGTGGTTTGGTACGAGGTGCCCACCGCACAGATACGCAGTATTTT.

The V call is TRBV15, the J call TRBJ2-7; the match to TRBD1 covers 10 bases. CDR3 length: 17 amino acids. V shed 0 bases and J 3 bases; nucleotides not matched to a gene: 8. Germline V CDR1 and CDR2: LNHNV, YYDKDF (reference sequence). The DNA for the CDR3 is TGTGCCACCAGCAGAGATCTCTTGGGACAGGGGAACTACGAGCAGTACTTC. It codes for CATSRDLLGQGNYEQYF.

J is TRBJ1-2 and V is TRBV2, with 7 nucleotides matching TRBD1. The CDR3 covers 16 residues. Germline lookup yields CDR1 SNHLY and CDR2 FYNNEI. V gave up 0 bases and J gave up 6 bases; unmatched junction bases: 10. CDR3 sequence (DNA): TGTGCCAGCAGTGAAGCGCTTCGGGACAGAAAGAATGGCTACACCTTC. The encoded protein is CASSEALRDRKNGYTF. The full variable domain, rest sourced from reference TRBV2 and TRBJ1-2, is EPEVTQTPSHQVTQMGQEVILRCVPISNHLYFYWYRQILGQKVEFLVSFYNNEISEKSEIFDDQFSVERPDGSNFTLKIRSTKLEDSAMYFCASSEALRDRKNGYTFGSGTRLTVV.

The chain has TRBV30 and TRBJ1-1; D is perhaps TRBD1 (5 bases). This CDR3 region has 15 residues. V lost 4 bases to trimming and J lost 1 base, with 16 bases between them. CDR1 is GTSNPN and CDR2 is SVGIG in the germline V gene (reference sequence). For the CDR3, the DNA is TGTGCCTGGAATCCGACCGGGAGGGGGAACACTGAAGCTTTCTTT. As protein: CAWNPTGRGNTEAFF. Complete variable domain (other parts from reference TRBV30 and TRBJ1-1): SQTIHQWPATLVQPVGSPLSLECTVEGTSNPNLYWYRQAAGRGLQLLFYSVGIGQISSEVPQNLSASRPQDRQFILSSKKLLLSDSGFYLCAWNPTGRGNTEAFFGQGTRLTVV.

The sample holds one count of this clone. The chain couples TRBV18 to TRBJ1-4; the D is unclear. Trimming took 4 bases from V and 4 from J, leaving 10 bases between them. The CDR3 runs 14 residues. Germline lookup yields CDR1 KGHSH and CDR2 LQKENI. The CDR3 reads CASSQFPRNEKLFF. CDR3 coding DNA: TGTGCCAGCTCACAATTCCCTCGTAATGAAAAACTGTTTTTT.

This rearrangement joins TRBV19 to TRBJ2-3; TRBD2 aligns across 12 bases. The CDR3 sequence is 18 residues long. The germline gives CDR1 LNHDA, CDR2 SQIVND (reference sequence). After removal of 0 bases from V and 3 bases from J, the junction contained 7 bases not matched to a gene. The CDR3 coding sequence is TGTGCCAGTAGTATAGACCGACTAGCGGGAGAGGAGACAGATACGCAGTATTTT. Encoded protein: CASSIDRLAGEETDTQYF.